These 23 T cell receptor beta chains originate from one sample sequenced in a study of blood T cell repertoires in COVID-19. This table comes from immunoSEQ multiplex PCR, and its TCRdb copy is limited to in-frame clones, with some not included. The table has some 370,000 clones, about 90% seen once. Source material: peripheral blood. Receptors originate from a man in his late teens or twenties with active or convalescent COVID-19.

This chain connects TRBV4-1 to TRBJ1-1; D not certain. Trimming removed 5 bases at V and 1 base at J, with 11 bases between. The CDR3 spans 14 residues. Germline-derived CDR1 and CDR2 are MGHRA and YSYEKL. Here the CDR3 DNA reads TGCGCCAGCAGCTTTCGGGGTCCGAACACTGAAGCTTTCTTT. Its translation is CASSFRGPNTEAFF.

The gene calls are TRBV15 and TRBJ2-3; 12 nucleotides line up with TRBD2. Trimming at V came to 5 bases and at J to 4 bases, leaving 7 bases not matched to a gene. This CDR3 spans 16 amino acids. Germline V lookup: CDR1 LNHNV, CDR2 YYDKDF (reference sequence). CDR3 residues: CATSGTSGRSADTQYF. In nucleotides, the CDR3 is TGTGCCACCAGCGGTACTAGCGGGAGGTCTGCAGATACGCAGTATTTT.

The chain couples TRBV6-2 or TRBV6-3 to TRBJ1-1; 9 nucleotides agree with TRBD1. The CDR3 extends over 16 amino acids. Per the germline V gene, CDR1 is MNHEY and CDR2 is SVGEGT. The junction had 5 bases not matched to a gene; V was cut back by 2 bases and J by 1 base. The CDR3 loop reads CASSYGQGQKNTEAFF. The CDR3 DNA follows: TGTGCCAGCAGTTACGGACAGGGGCAAAAGAACACTGAAGCTTTCTTT.

This clone showed up just once. The V call is TRBV7-8, the J call TRBJ2-1, with D maybe TRBD2 (6 bases). Trimming took off 2 bases at V and 2 bases at J, with 19 bases between the two ends. Germline V CDR1 and CDR2: SGHVS, FQNEAQ. The CDR3 extends over 18 amino acids. The CDR3 DNA follows: TGTGCCAGCAGCTTAATAAGTGGTACTAGCCCGACCTACAATGAGCAGTTCTTC. This translates into CASSLISGTSPTYNEQFF. The full variable domain, with the rest looked up from reference TRBV7-8 and TRBJ2-1, is GAGVSQSPRYKVAKRGQDVALRCDPISGHVSLFWYQQALGQGPEFLTYFQNEAQLDKSGLPSDRFFAERPEGSVSTLKIQRTQQEDSAVYLCASSLISGTSPTYNEQFFGPGTRLTVL.

This chain uses TRBV7-2 with TRBJ1-2; TRBD1 aligns across 7 bases. CDR3 length equals 14 residues. CDR1 and CDR2 (germline): SGHTA, FQGNSA. V was pared by 5 bases and J by 5 bases, with 8 bases of the junction left unmatched. The CDR3 DNA reads as TGTGCCAGCAGCATATCGGGACAGATATATGGCTACACCTTC. Translating it yields CASSISGQIYGYTF. The full variable domain, its missing parts supplied by reference TRBV7-2 and TRBJ1-2, is GAGVSQSPSNKVTEKGKDVELRCDPISGHTALYWYRQSLGQGLEFLIYFQGNSAPDKSGLPSDRFSAERTGGSVSTLTIQRTQQEDSAVYLCASSISGQIYGYTFGSGTRLTVV.

This clone was observed a single time. The genes are TRBV2 and TRBJ2-1; tentatively, D is TRBD1 (6 bases). This CDR3 has 16 residues. Germline V gene data show CDR1 as SNHLY and CDR2 as FYNNEI. V lost 8 bases and J 6 bases, leaving 23 bases between the germline ends. The CDR3 protein is CASLSLRGGNINEQFF. CDR3 DNA: TGTGCCAGCCTTTCTCTTCGAGGGGGAAATATCAATGAGCAGTTCTTC.

The gene calls are TRBV7-6 and TRBJ2-7; 9 bases fit TRBD1. The CDR3 is 15 amino acids. From germline, CDR1 is SGHVS and CDR2 FNYEAQ. V trimming: 5 bases; J trimming: 3 bases; junction bases outside the gene matches: 8. The CDR3 loop reads CASSDGTGKIYEQYF. CDR3 sequence (DNA): TGTGCCAGCAGCGACGGGACAGGGAAGATCTACGAGCAGTACTTC.

The rearrangement joins TRBV11-2 to TRBJ1-2; D remains ambiguous. Per the germline V gene, CDR1 is SGHAT and CDR2 is FQNNGV. CDR3 length: 8 residues. V lost 5 bases, J lost 12 bases, and 4 bases lay in between. The CDR3 DNA follows: TGTGCCAGCAGCCCGGACACCTTC. Its protein product is CASSPDTF.

This clone was found once. The genes are TRBV3-1 (or the pseudogene TRBV3-2) and TRBJ2-2; 10 bases agree with TRBD2. V dropped 1 base and J dropped 5; count of bases not matched to a gene: 4. This CDR3 has 16 amino acids. CDR1 LGHDT and CDR2 YNNKEL come from the germline V gene (reference sequence). CDR3 region: CASSQGTSGGTGELFF. The CDR3 bases are TGTGCCAGCAGCCAAGGGACTAGCGGTGGGACCGGGGAGCTGTTTTTT.

The chain combines TRBV9 with TRBJ2-1; possibly TRBD2 for D (6 bases). This CDR3 contains 15 residues. CDR1 SGDLS and CDR2 YYNGEE come from the germline V gene. V was clipped by 2 bases and J by 0 bases, with 9 bases between them. The CDR3 sequence is CASSVGGDSYNEQFF. In DNA, the CDR3 is TGTGCCAGCAGCGTTGGAGGGGACTCCTACAATGAGCAGTTCTTC.

J is TRBJ2-3 and V is TRBV29-1; TRBD2 matches 10 bases. CDR1 SQVTM and CDR2 ANQGSEA come from the germline V gene. This CDR3 has 16 residues. V trimming: 3 bases; J trimming: 6 bases; junction bases outside the gene matches: 12. Here the CDR3 DNA reads TGCAGCGTTGAGGCCCTAGCGGGAGAATCAGAGGATACGCAGTATTTT. As protein: CSVEALAGESEDTQYF.

This clone was seen a handful of times. The rearrangement uses TRBV9 and TRBJ2-1, with a tentative D call TRBD1 (5 bases). Between the trimmed V and J ends, which lost 0 bases and 13 bases, there was a span of 17 bases. This CDR3 is built from 14 residues. The germline V gene encodes CDR1 SGDLS and CDR2 YYNGEE. The DNA for the CDR3 is TGTGCCAGCAGCGTAGATGGGGCGAAGATTTTCCAGTTCTTC. Translating gives CASSVDGAKIFQFF.

The V gene is TRBV6-4, the J gene TRBJ1-1; a weak D match, TRBD1 (6 bases). Germline assignment: CDR1 MRHNA and CDR2 SNTAGT. Trimming pared 8 bases from V and 4 bases from J, leaving 14 bases between. This CDR3 has 13 amino acids. The CDR3 bases are TGTGCCAGCTCTAGGGGGGAGGGCACTGAAGCTTTCTTT. The encoded protein is CASSRGEGTEAFF.

V usage is TRBV19 and J usage is TRBJ1-5, with unresolved D. From germline, CDR1 is LNHDA and CDR2 SQIVND (reference sequence). This CDR3 region has 15 residues. With 3 bases removed from V and 7 bases from J, the gap between germline ends came to 16 bases. The CDR3 is CASSMVPGSGQPQHF. DNA for the CDR3: TGTGCCAGTAGTATGGTACCCGGGAGCGGCCAGCCCCAGCATTTT. The full variable domain, its missing parts supplied by reference TRBV19 and TRBJ1-5, is DGGITQSPKYLFRKEGQNVTLSCEQNLNHDAMYWYRQDPGQGLRLIYYSQIVNDFQKGDIAEGYSVSREKKESFPLTVTSAQKNPTAFYLCASSMVPGSGQPQHFGDGTRLSIL.

The chain recombines TRBV25-1 with TRBJ2-7; 7 bases line up with TRBD2. Per the germline V gene, CDR1 is MGHDK and CDR2 is SYGVNS. CDR3 length equals 14 residues. With 1 base clipped from V and 5 bases from J, the junction kept 5 bases outside the gene matches. The CDR3 sequence is CASSELGGRNEQYF. CDR3 coding DNA: TGTGCCAGCAGTGAATTGGGGGGGAGGAACGAGCAGTACTTC.

Only one count was recorded for this clone. The gene calls are TRBV5-1 and TRBJ2-5; the match to TRBD1 covers 7 bases. Germline lookup yields CDR1 SGHRS and CDR2 YFSETQ. CDR3 length: 14 residues. The junction had 5 bases not matched to a gene; V was cut back by 4 bases and J by 2 bases. The CDR3 here is CASSPGTAQETQYF. In nucleotides, the CDR3 is TGCGCCAGCAGCCCAGGGACAGCACAAGAGACCCAGTACTTC.

The rearrangement joins TRBV5-1 to TRBJ1-2, with a tentative D call TRBD1 (6 bases). CDR1 and CDR2 (germline): SGHRS, YFSETQ. With 1 base removed from V and 8 bases from J, the gap between germline ends came to 15 bases. The CDR3 is made up of 14 amino acids. The CDR3 sequence is CASSLTRGGVGYTF. The CDR3 DNA reads as TGCGCCAGCAGCTTGACCCGGGGGGGCGTCGGCTACACCTTC. Complete variable domain (other parts from reference TRBV5-1 and TRBJ1-2): KAGVTQTPRYLIKTRGQQVTLSCSPISGHRSVSWYQQTPGQGLQFLFEYFSETQRNKGNFPGRFSGRQFSNSRSEMNVSTLELGDSALYLCASSLTRGGVGYTFGSGTRLTVV.

Of note for this clone: Germline is not matched at one junction end, which may reflect a read error. V and J are TRBV7-2 and TRBJ2-6; the match to TRBD1 covers 8 bases. CDR1 and CDR2 (germline): SGHTA, FQGNSA. This CDR3 has 19 residues. CDR3: CASSPGPTGGGSGANVLTF. The CDR3 nucleotides read TGTGCCAGCAGCCCAGGGCCTACAGGGGGAGGCTCTGGGGCCAACGTGCTGACTTTC.

This clone occurred a few times. V gene TRBV6-2 or TRBV6-3 combines with J gene TRBJ1-6; 9 nucleotides match TRBD1. The CDR3 consists of 15 residues. Germline V CDR1 and CDR2: MNHEY, SVGEGT. Trimming removed 5 bases from V and 9 bases from J; junction bases left unmatched: 8. The CDR3 loop is CASSPTGTGTSPLHF. The CDR3 region has the DNA TGTGCCAGCAGTCCCACCGGGACAGGGACTTCACCCCTCCACTTT.

The V and J genes are TRBV11-1 and TRBJ2-5; a possible D gene is TRBD2 (6 bases). V lost 5 bases and J 4 bases, leaving 17 bases between the germline ends. The CDR3 loop spans 15 amino acids. In germline, CDR1 is SGHAT, CDR2 FQDESV (reference sequence). Written as DNA, the CDR3 is TGTGCCAGCAGCCAACCGGGGAAAGCGGGAGAGACCCAGTACTTC. Amino acids: CASSQPGKAGETQYF. The variable domain in full, completed from reference TRBV11-1 and TRBJ2-5, reads EAEVAQSPRYKITEKSQAVAFWCDPISGHATLYWYRQILGQGPELLVQFQDESVVDDSQLPKDRFSAERLKGVDSTLKIQPAELGDSAMYLCASSQPGKAGETQYFGPGTRLLVL.

The rearrangement joins TRBV6-5 to TRBJ1-1; TRBD1 matches at 7 bases. There are 14 residues in the CDR3. Unmatched junction bases numbered 5, after V lost 2 bases and J lost 5 bases. In germline, CDR1 is MNHEY, CDR2 SVGAGI. The CDR3: CASSYGPGGTEAFF. The CDR3 nucleotides are TGTGCCAGCAGTTACGGTCCAGGGGGGACTGAAGCTTTCTTT.

Remarks on this clone: One end of the junction is discordant with germline, which a read error may explain. The J gene is TRBJ2-6, the V gene TRBV5-1; D is perhaps TRBD1 (5 bases). CDR3 length: 14 amino acids. Germline V gives CDR1 SGHRS, CDR2 YFSETQ. CDR3: CASSPLPGANVLTF. CDR3 nucleotides: TGCGCCAGCAGCCCCCTTCCTGGGGCCAACGTGCTGACTTTC. Filled out from reference TRBV5-1 and TRBJ2-6, the complete variable domain reads KAGVTQTPRYLIKTRGQQVTLSCSPISGHRSVSWYQQTPGQGLQFLFEYFSETQRNKGNFPGRFSGRQFSNSRSEMNVSTLELGDSALYLCASSPLPGANVLTFGAGSRLTVL.

The V call is TRBV5-6, the J call TRBJ2-1; a weak D match, TRBD2 (5 bases). CDR3 length: 13 residues. Trimming removed 4 bases from V and 9 bases from J, with 14 bases in between. Germline V gives CDR1 SGHDT, CDR2 YYEEEE. CDR3 sequence (DNA): TGTGCCAGCAGCCTCAGAGGGTTGGTTGAGCAGTTCTTC. Encoded protein: CASSLRGLVEQFF.